One TCR beta chain is described in this entry. Amplification used 60 Vbeta primers and 13 Jbeta primers. Repertoires were generated with immunoSEQ multiplex PCR, while TCRdb's copy carries only in-frame clones and drops some. Among around 80,000 clones listed, approximately 79% were seen once. The record originates from a study of cytomegalovirus exposure and HLA in healthy donors. CDR1 is SNHLY, CDR2 FYNNEI, per germline. V shed 5 bases and J shed 0 bases, with 9 bases lying between them. The length of the CDR3 is 14 residues. The clonotype was recovered from a female donor in good health and CMV-seronegative. The chain carries TRBV2 and TRBJ2-3; D perhaps matches TRBD2 (6 bases). Sequenced material: PBMCs. CDR3 loop: CASSRDSSTDTQYF. CDR3 in DNA: TGTGCCAGCAGTAGGGACTCAAGCACAGATACGCAGTATTTT.